Below, 19 T cell receptor beta chains from the same sample are listed, as sequenced in a study of cytomegalovirus exposure and HLA in healthy donors. Researchers ran the PCR with 60 Vbeta and 13 Jbeta primers. Method: immunoSEQ multiplex PCR; TCRdb's copy keeps in-frame clones and lacks some. The sample lists approximately 200,000 clones, 75% to 80% occurring once. The specimen sequenced was PBMCs. These receptors were obtained from a woman aged 25 to 39 in good health and CMV-seropositive.

The CDR3 sequence: CASSADRAAKNIQYF. In DNA form, the CDR3 reads TGTGCCAGCAGCGCGGACAGGGCGGCCAAAAACATTCAGTACTTC. This rearrangement joins TRBV2 to TRBJ2-4, with 8 bases that match TRBD1. Germline CDR1 SNHLY, CDR2 FYNNEI. V lost 6 bases, J lost 1 base, and 5 bases stayed unmatched. This CDR3 region has 15 residues. Supplemented by reference TRBV2 and TRBJ2-4, the full variable domain reads EPEVTQTPSHQVTQMGQEVILRCVPISNHLYFYWYRQILGQKVEFLVSFYNNEISEKSEIFDDQFSVERPDGSNFTLKIRSTKLEDSAMYFCASSADRAAKNIQYFGAGTRLSVL.

The J gene is TRBJ2-7, the V gene TRBV6-5, with 7 bases aligning to TRBD2. V dropped 6 bases and J dropped 0; count of bases not matched to a gene: 8. This CDR3 is 15 amino acids long. Per the germline V gene, CDR1 is MNHEY and CDR2 is SVGAGI. CDR3: CASRTLAQNSYEQYF. For the CDR3, the DNA is TGTGCCAGCAGGACACTAGCGCAAAACTCCTACGAGCAGTACTTC.

This clone was seen more than once but under ten times. The chain combines TRBV10-1 with TRBJ1-1, with a tentative D call TRBD1 (5 bases). The CDR3 contains 14 residues. Trimming took off 3 bases at V and 7 bases at J, with 15 bases between the two ends. The germline V gene encodes CDR1 WNHNN and CDR2 SYGVQD (reference sequence). The DNA of the CDR3 is TGCGCCAGCAGTGACCCAGGGATGGAGGGTGAAGCTTTCTTT. Translating gives CASSDPGMEGEAFF.

The chain joins TRBV7-8 to TRBJ1-1; D not certain. The V and J ends lost 5 bases and 11 bases respectively, with 12 bases between them. This CDR3 is built from 11 residues. Germline V gene lookup returns CDR1 SGHVS and CDR2 FQNEAQ. CDR3: CASSLKEVAFF. CDR3 DNA: TGTGCCAGCAGCCTAAAGGAGGTTGCTTTCTTT.

The chain joins TRBV6-5 to TRBJ1-2, with 8 bases lining up with TRBD1. V lost 6 bases to trimming and J lost 4 bases; unmatched junction nucleotides: 7. CDR1 MNHEY and CDR2 SVGAGI come from the germline V gene. The CDR3 totals 14 residues. The CDR3 DNA reads TGTGCCAGCAGCCGGGACAGGATTAGCTATGGCTACACCTTC. The encoded protein is CASSRDRISYGYTF.

This clone was counted between two and nine times. This sample also contains other DNA sequences that code for the same CDR3. The genes are TRBV5-4 and TRBJ2-7; D gene uncertain. Trimming removed 0 bases at V and 2 bases at J, with 6 bases between. The V gene's germline CDR1 is SGHNT and CDR2 YYREEE (reference sequence). The CDR3 length is 13 residues. The CDR3 spells CASSLGPPYEQYF. CDR3 bases: TGTGCCAGCAGCTTGGGGCCTCCCTACGAGCAGTACTTC.

The V and J genes are TRBV6-5 and TRBJ1-1; TRBD1 matches at 11 bases. The germline V gene encodes CDR1 MNHEY and CDR2 SVGAGI. The CDR3 is 15 amino acids. V dropped 7 bases and J dropped 4; count of bases not matched to a gene: 8. The CDR3 region has the DNA TGTGCCAGCAAAGGGGACAGGGGGAGTTTCACTGAAGCTTTCTTT. It specifies CASKGDRGSFTEAFF.

The table lists this clone with a count of one. The chain is built from TRBV4-2 and TRBJ1-2; 9 bases match TRBD1. The CDR3 runs 15 residues. V trimming: 5 bases; J trimming: 8 bases; junction bases outside the gene matches: 12. Germline CDR1 and CDR2: LGHNA and YNFKEQ. The CDR3, as DNA: TGTGCCAGCAGCTTGCGACAGGGGGAAGGGCGGGGCTACACCTTC. It is translated as CASSLRQGEGRGYTF.

The chain combines TRBV7-9 with TRBJ2-3; 10 bases map to TRBD1. Trimming removed 5 bases from V and 0 bases from J; junction bases left unmatched: 14. Germline V gene lookup returns CDR1 SEHNR and CDR2 FQNEAQ (reference sequence). The CDR3 sequence is 19 residues long. CDR3 residues: CASSRGGQGPSHSTDTQYF. CDR3 sequence (DNA): TGTGCCAGCAGCCGTGGGGGACAGGGGCCCTCTCATAGCACAGATACGCAGTATTTT.

This clone was found a few times. The chain carries TRBV7-9 and TRBJ2-7, with TRBD1 identical over 7 bases. The CDR3 loop spans 16 amino acids. CDR1 and CDR2 from the germline V gene are SEHNR and FQNEAQ (reference sequence). J lost 2 bases, V lost 4 bases, and 11 bases had no gene match. CDR3 coding DNA: TGTGCCAGCAGCTCCCAACGGGGACAGTCTCCCTACGAGCAGTACTTC. Residues: CASSSQRGQSPYEQYF.

The V call is TRBV19, the J call TRBJ2-7; 9 positions match TRBD1. This CDR3 is built from 14 residues. Germline V CDR1 and CDR2: LNHDA, SQIVND (reference sequence). V lost 5 bases, J lost 3 bases, and 5 bases stayed unmatched. CDR3 in amino acids: CASSLDRGGYEQYF. The CDR3 DNA follows: TGTGCCAGTAGTTTGGACAGGGGAGGCTACGAGCAGTACTTC.

This chain uses TRBV10-1 with TRBJ2-2; 8 bases align to TRBD1. CDR1 is WNHNN and CDR2 is SYGVQD in the germline V gene (reference sequence). V shed 5 bases, J shed 5 bases, and the junction held 13 bases outside the gene matches. The CDR3 sequence is 17 residues long. The CDR3 is CASSRTGSTILTGELFF. In DNA, the CDR3 is TGCGCCAGCAGTAGGACAGGGTCTACGATCCTGACCGGGGAGCTGTTTTTT.

The CDR3 nucleotides read TGTGCCAGCAGTGATAGGGGACAGAGAATCTACGAGCAGTACTTC. Translating gives CASSDRGQRIYEQYF. The V call is TRBV2, the J call TRBJ2-5, with TRBD1 matching 7 bases. The better agreement between TRBJ2-7 and the DNA end casts doubt on the J call. This CDR3 is built from 15 residues. Germline CDR1 SNHLY, CDR2 FYNNEI.

The chain uses TRBV4-3 and TRBJ2-5; TRBD2 matches at 10 bases. J lost 1 base, V lost 3 bases, and 5 bases had no gene match. Germline CDR1 is LGHNA and CDR2 is YSLEER. There are 16 residues in the CDR3. The CDR3 sequence: CASSQGPSGGQETQYF. DNA for the CDR3: TGCGCCAGCAGCCAGGGCCCTAGCGGGGGCCAAGAGACCCAGTACTTC.

V and J are TRBV7-2 and TRBJ2-7, with 8 bases matching TRBD2. The length of the CDR3 is 16 residues. The V and J ends lost 1 base and 1 base, in that order; junction bases with no gene match: 6. Looked up from germline, CDR1 is SGHTA and CDR2 is FQGNSA. This CDR3 is CASSLGVGRVSYEQYF. DNA of the CDR3: TGTGCCAGCAGCTTAGGTGTCGGGAGGGTTTCCTACGAGCAGTACTTC.

The CDR3 loop is CASSYDGPAETQYF. In nucleotides, the CDR3 is TGCGCCAGCAGCTACGATGGGCCTGCGGAGACCCAGTACTTC. The chain recombines TRBV5-1 with TRBJ2-5; D uncertain. Deletions cut 3 bases from V and 5 bases from J, with 14 bases between. Germline values: CDR1 SGHRS, CDR2 YFSETQ. This CDR3 contains 14 residues.

The chain employs TRBV4-1 and TRBJ2-7; D is undetermined. Trimming took off 4 bases at V and 0 bases at J, with 13 bases between the two ends. Germline V lookup: CDR1 MGHRA, CDR2 YSYEKL. This CDR3 has 15 residues. The DNA for the CDR3 is TGCGCCAGCAGCCTAGAATTACTTAGCTCCTACGAGCAGTACTTC. Translated: CASSLELLSSYEQYF.

This clone was found once. The chain joins TRBV27 to TRBJ2-5; a weak D match, TRBD2 (6 bases). The closer fit of TRBJ2-7 to the DNA end suggests the J call may be wrong. In germline, CDR1 is MNHEY, CDR2 SMNVEV (reference sequence). CDR3 length: 15 residues. The CDR3 sequence is CASSTYPGLTYEQYF. In DNA form, the CDR3 reads TGTGCCAGCAGTACTTACCCGGGACTTACCTACGAGCAGTACTTC.

This clone was counted between two and nine times. The chain combines TRBV20-1 with TRBJ1-1, with D possibly being TRBD1 (6 bases). The CDR3 runs 11 residues. The germline gives CDR1 DFQATT, CDR2 SNEGSKA (reference sequence). This CDR3 is CGGLMNTEAFF. CDR3 coding DNA: TGCGGGGGCCTTATGAACACTGAAGCTTTCTTT.